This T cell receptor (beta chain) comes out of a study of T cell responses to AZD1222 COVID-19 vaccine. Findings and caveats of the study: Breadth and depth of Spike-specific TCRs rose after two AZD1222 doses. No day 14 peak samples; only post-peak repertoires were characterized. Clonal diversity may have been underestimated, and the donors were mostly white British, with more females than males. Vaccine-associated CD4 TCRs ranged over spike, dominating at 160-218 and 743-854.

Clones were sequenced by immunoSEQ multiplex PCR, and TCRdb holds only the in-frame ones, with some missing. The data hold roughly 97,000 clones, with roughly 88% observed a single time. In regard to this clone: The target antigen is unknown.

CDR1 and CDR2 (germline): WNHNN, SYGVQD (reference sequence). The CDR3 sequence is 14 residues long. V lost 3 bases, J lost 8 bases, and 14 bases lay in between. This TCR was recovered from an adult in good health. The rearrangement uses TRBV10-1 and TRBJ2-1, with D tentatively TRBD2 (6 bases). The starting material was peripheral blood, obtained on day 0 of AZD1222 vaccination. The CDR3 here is CASSDPGGVDEQFF. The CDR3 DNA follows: TGCGCCAGCAGTGATCCGGGCGGGGTTGATGAGCAGTTCTTC.